This T cell receptor (beta chain) was documented in a study of cytomegalovirus exposure and HLA in healthy donors (dated 2017 in TCRdb). About the study as a whole: According to an earlier analysis of 587 of the donors, 150 million to 200 million T cells yielded 117 million unique TCR beta sequences and less than 300 Gb of sequence data. All discovery cohort repertoires had been generated on a single sequencing platform. About 280 gigabases of sequencing data and some 85 million unique TCR sequences were included in an early release covering around 650 HLA-typed donors. The study used immunosequencing to profile the T cell repertoires of 670 or so subjects and linked those repertoires to cytomegalovirus serostatus. Rather than using new phenotypic data, the later analysis identified candidate immune exposures from TCR beta sequences and from how often those sequences occurred across donors. HLA typing included class I and class II loci at four-digit resolution. Alongside the repertoire data, information on donor age, sex, ethnicity and CMV serostatus was compiled. To decide whether each TCR beta V gene segment behaved as functional or pseudogenic, an earlier analysis of some 600 of the donors relied on high-throughput TCR beta sequencing. The number of donors typed differed by locus, with about 629-640 for A, B, C, DRB1 and DQB1, 522 for DQA1, about 610 for DPA1, and 400 to 490 for DPB1. Among the 398 genotyped donors, approximately 81% belonged to the genetic ancestry cluster associated with self-reported Caucasian donors. The aim of the study was to test whether cataloging public T cell receptors could identify signatures of past pathogen exposure. Among several hundred genotyped donors of the cohort, an average of around 220,000 unique TCR beta nucleotide sequences was sequenced per donor, of which about 19% were non-productive. About five DR-DQ haplotypes were treated as single units for association and clustering because of strong linkage in the cohort. A later genetic analysis took genome-wide SNP genotypes for about 65% of the 666 donors and used that subset as a discovery cohort. The study combined high-throughput TCR immunosequencing, statistical association of individual TCRs with disease status, and machine learning to predict cytomegalovirus infection status. A separate validation cohort of roughly 120 different subjects was used in addition to the roughly 670-subject first cohort. In a later analysis, previously published TCR beta repertoires from 670 or so donors were re-analyzed and high-resolution HLA genotyping was added so that TCR occurrence patterns could be studied.

The cohort consisted of 666 healthy bone marrow donors. Cohort members were all nominally healthy when sampled, although unrecorded immune exposures were likely present. Of the roughly 720 cohort members, about 280 had positive CMV serostatus and fewer than 400 had negative CMV serostatus, and CMV serostatus was not recorded for the donor. A peripheral blood sample was collected from each donor, and TCR beta sequencing was performed on peripheral blood mononuclear cells. The Qiagen DNeasy Blood Extraction Kit was used to extract genomic DNA from the blood cell samples. Comment on this clone: Its antigen is unknown. Base qualities are not at hand, and no much larger clone is one base apart.

Study-wide conclusions, independent of this receptor: The only immune exposure information available for the cohort was CMV serostatus. Because HLA typing was missing for some donors at each locus, association tests included only the typed subset. In an earlier analysis of under 600 of the donors, most TCR beta V segments were observed in productive rearrangements about 90% or about 30% of the time, broadly matching IMGT annotations. In this cohort, only TCR beta chains were sequenced, and detectable features were limited by the absence of alpha or paired-chain data. A later analysis found that HLA-associated TCR beta chains were more clonally expanded and had lower generation probabilities than equally common non-associated chains. A cluster of highly shared sequence variants was judged likely to represent a technical artifact of the sequencing pipeline. The study listed 150 to 200 TCR beta chains as associated with cytomegalovirus. The presence/absence analyses assumed that sequencing depth was roughly uniform across donors, and that assumption may not be true. Across donors, most TCR sequences were observed very rarely, whereas some public TCRs were present in many individuals. In a later analysis, 15,000 to 20,000 TCR beta sequences were associated with specific HLA alleles at a false discovery rate of 0.05. A later genetic analysis associated a missense DCLRE1C variant with V-gene and J-gene trimming of TCR beta chains, and an independent cohort replicated the association. Compared with the roughly 600-donor mean, donors in an Asian-associated ancestry cluster had fewer N-insertions in productive TCRs, according to a later genetic analysis. Assigning TCR associations to individual alleles was difficult when HLA alleles, especially DR and DQ, strongly co-occurred. In vitro tests confirmed that a few of the cytomegalovirus-associated TCR beta chains recognize cytomegalovirus antigens. The classifier was reported to diagnose cytomegalovirus status with high specificity and sensitivity in both the original cohort and the validation cohort. A later analysis reported that several top co-occurrence clusters appeared linked to parvovirus B19, influenza, CMV and Epstein-Barr virus. Linkage disequilibrium might explain the correlated functional status among segregating V segments, but an unknown experimental factor could not be excluded. Some IMGT-functional V segments, including TRBV6-2 and TRBV6-3, could not be distinguished by the 87-base-pair reads and were therefore excluded. According to the authors, the approach could potentially be generalized to other disease states and immunological phenotypes. A later analysis found that most CMV-associated TCR beta chains appeared HLA-restricted, with HLA associations seemingly driven largely by CMV exposure. The earlier analysis of almost 600 of the donors excluded some 15 rarely observed V segments, including chromosome 9 orphons, because counts were too low. In a later analysis, the rate of TCR association differed among HLA loci, with DRB1 alleles having the most associated TCRs and HLA-C alleles having the fewest. A further reported finding was that TCR beta sequences accurately predicted the HLA-A and HLA-B alleles for most subjects in the first cohort.

The CDR3 runs 14 amino acids, cysteine and phenylalanine included. The CDR3 DNA has 42 bases and is translated from base 1. Sequences SNHLY (CDR1) and FYNNEI (CDR2) are obtained from the germline V gene. V sheds 2 bases and J sheds 3 bases, leaving 7 bases between their ends. Receptor libraries were prepared by the immunoSEQ multiplex PCR assay. The multiplex PCR relied on a mix of 60 forward primers for TCR Vbeta segments and 13 reverse primers for TCR Jbeta segments. Amplification of the CDR3 region of rearranged TCR beta genes was performed with a multiplex PCR assay on genomic DNA. The amplified TCR beta libraries were sequenced on the Illumina HiSeq System as 87-base-pair reads. From the authors' description of their analysis: Across the roughly 700 repertoires, a later analysis counted 80 million or so unique TCR beta chains, approximately 12 million of which were shared by at least two donors. Raw reads were error-corrected and collapsed into unique sequences with a nearest-neighbor algorithm that merged closely related sequences to remove PCR and sequencing errors. To assign V, D and J gene segments, CDR3 sequences were aligned to IMGT reference sequences. For a sequence to be retained, at least a six-nucleotide match to both a V gene segment and a J gene segment was required. Rearrangements were classified as productive when the CDR3 lacked stop codons and remained in frame with V and J, and all other rearrangements were classified as non-productive. Following IMGT convention, CDR3 was defined as the stretch from the second conserved V-encoded cysteine up to the conserved J-encoded phenylalanine. In an earlier analysis of just under 600 of the donors, sequences lacking an unambiguous match to a single V gene segment were excluded. An earlier analysis of 587 of the donors classified V segments as functional when productive rearrangements were above 56.7% and as segregating when the standard deviation between donors was above 5%. A statistical classification framework was built for diagnosing cytomegalovirus status from the catalog of TCR beta chain sequences. V and J gene assignment, in a later analysis, came from comparing TCR nucleotide sequences with IMGT/GENE-DB human TR gene sequences. Using the TCRdist pipeline, a later analysis assigned CDR3 sequences along with most-parsimonious VDJ recombination scenarios. In a later analysis, each TCR beta chain was defined by its CDR3 amino acid sequence together with its V-gene family, and reads lacking a unique V-gene family were excluded. As a way to deal with suspected cross-contamination and a sequencing artifact, a later analysis dropped 450 to 600 nucleotide sequences that were highly shared and had low generation probability. In a later analysis, a clonal expansion index for each public chain was calculated from normalized within-repertoire ranks of inferred template counts. In a later analysis, generation probabilities were computed with a VDJ recombination model fitted to out-of-frame rearrangements, and the resulting probabilities were checked against IGoR. In a later analysis, hypergeometric tests were used to score TCR-TCR, TCR-HLA and TCR-CMV co-occurrence, with a repertoire-size bias correction applied to TCR pairs. False discovery rates were estimated in a later analysis by permuting HLA or CMV assignments 20 times. In a later analysis, co-occurring TCRs were grouped using DBSCAN, with TCRdist sequence similarity added in when clustering inside HLA-allele-positive subsets. Co-occurrence clustering excluded repertoires with fewer than 30,000 or more than 120,000 public chains, plus five with anomalous nucleotide sharing. The immuneACCESS repertoire file appears here via TCRdb, limited to in-frame rearrangements. These files lack a portion of the clones; in checked studies, under half of the deficit traces to unresolved V genes, and the cause of the others is not known. That table gives V, J and clone size, and the DNA gave D and trimming. The sample has some 150,000 clones on record, around 75% of them singletons. The ten biggest clones cover about 3.5% of the sample.

The specimen sequenced was PBMCs. This sequence was found in a human donor in good health. The rearranged segments are TRBV2 and TRBJ2-2; the D gene cannot be named for sure. In nucleotides, the sequence is TGTGCCAGCAGTGAATTACAAGACACCGGGGAGCTGTTTTTT. It specifies CASSELQDTGELFF.